This T cell receptor (beta chain) originates from a study of cytomegalovirus exposure and HLA in healthy donors (TCRdb year 2017). For the wider study: An earlier analysis of roughly 500 of the donors reported 250 to 350 Gb of sequence data and roughly 100 million unique TCR beta sequences from 150 million to 200 million T cells. About 300 gigabases of sequencing data and 80 million or so unique TCR sequences were included in an early release covering about 600 HLA-typed donors. Typing coverage varied by locus: roughly 629-630 donors for A, B, C, DRB1 and DQB1; approximately 520 for DQA1; more than 600 for DPA1; approximately 470 for DPB1. The study profiled the T cell repertoires of approximately 700 subjects by immunosequencing and related them to cytomegalovirus serostatus. Rather than using new phenotypic data, the later analysis identified candidate immune exposures from TCR beta sequences and from how often those sequences occurred across donors. A few DR-DQ haplotypes were treated as single units for association and clustering because of strong linkage in the cohort. The genetic ancestry cluster associated with self-reported Caucasian donors included 81% of the roughly 390 genotyped donors. Along with the approximately 700-subject first cohort, a separate validation cohort of over a hundred different subjects was used. Alongside the repertoire data, information on donor age, sex, ethnicity and CMV serostatus was compiled. All discovery cohort repertoires had been generated on a single sequencing platform. High-throughput TCR immunosequencing, statistical association of individual TCRs with disease status, and machine learning were combined to predict cytomegalovirus infection status. To study patterns of TCR occurrence, a later analysis re-analyzed previously published TCR beta repertoires from several hundred donors and added high-resolution HLA genotyping. The study aimed to test whether cataloging public T cell receptors could reveal signatures of past pathogen exposure. Across approximately 400 genotyped donors of the cohort, an average of about 250,000 unique TCR beta nucleotide sequences per donor were sequenced, and roughly 20% of those sequences were non-productive. HLA typing included class I and class II loci at four-digit resolution. In an earlier analysis of 500 to 650 of the donors, high-throughput TCR beta sequencing was used to judge whether each TCR beta V gene segment behaved as functional or pseudogenic. A later genetic analysis used genome-wide SNP genotypes for about three fifths of the 666 donors, treating that subset as a discovery cohort.

The cohort consisted of 600 or so healthy bone marrow donors. All cohort members were sampled while nominally healthy, although unrecorded immune exposures were likely present. The donor tested CMV seronegative and was one of the 352 seronegative cohort members. A peripheral blood sample was provided by each donor, and peripheral blood mononuclear cells were used for TCR beta sequencing. Genomic DNA was extracted from the blood cell samples with the Qiagen DNeasy Blood Extraction Kit. Results and caveats for the whole study, not just this receptor: A total of 150 to 200 TCR beta chains were listed by the study as associated with cytomegalovirus. The authors suggested that the approach could potentially be extended to other disease states and immunological phenotypes. According to a later analysis, most CMV-associated TCR beta chains appeared to be HLA-restricted, and the HLA associations seemed to be driven largely by CMV exposure. HLA typing was unavailable for some donors at each locus, so association tests used only the typed subset. In a later analysis, TCR association rates were found to vary across HLA loci, with the most associated TCRs seen for DRB1 alleles and the fewest for HLA-C alleles. Compared with equally common non-associated chains, HLA-associated TCR beta chains in a later analysis were more clonally expanded and had lower generation probabilities. A further reported finding was that TCR beta sequences accurately predicted the HLA-A and HLA-B alleles for most subjects in the first cohort. The earlier analysis of 450 to 700 of the donors excluded some 15 rarely observed V segments, including chromosome 9 orphons, because counts were too low. Several of the top co-occurrence clusters appeared to be linked to parvovirus B19, influenza, CMV and Epstein-Barr virus, according to a later analysis. V-gene and J-gene trimming of TCR beta chains was associated with a missense DCLRE1C variant in a later genetic analysis, and the association was replicated in an independent cohort. Correlated functional status among segregating V segments might be attributable to linkage disequilibrium, but an unknown experimental factor could not be ruled out. When HLA alleles, especially DR and DQ, strongly co-occurred, TCR associations were difficult to assign to individual alleles. The only immune exposure information available for the cohort was CMV serostatus. A later analysis associated 16,951 TCR beta sequences with specific HLA alleles at a false discovery rate of 0.05. Only TCR beta chains were sequenced in this cohort, and the absence of alpha or paired-chain data limited detectable features. In a later genetic analysis, fewer N-insertions in productive TCRs were reported among donors in an Asian-associated ancestry cluster than the 666-donor mean. A cluster of highly shared sequence variants was judged likely to represent a technical artifact of the sequencing pipeline. Some IMGT-functional V segments, including TRBV6-2 and TRBV6-3, could not be told apart with the 87-base-pair reads, so those segments were excluded. In both the original and validation cohorts, the classifier was reported to diagnose cytomegalovirus status with high specificity and sensitivity. Sequencing depth was assumed to be roughly uniform across donors in the presence/absence analyses, though that assumption may not hold. In vitro tests confirmed that a few of the cytomegalovirus-associated TCR beta chains recognize cytomegalovirus antigens. Across donors, most TCR sequences were observed very rarely, whereas some public TCRs were present in many individuals. In an earlier analysis of under 600 of the donors, most TCR beta V segments were observed in productive rearrangements about 90% or about 30% of the time, broadly matching IMGT annotations.

About this clone itself: The specificity of this receptor is unknown. No base qualities exist here, and no much larger clone lies one base off it.

The germline V gene gives CDR1 as WSHSY and CDR2 as SAAADI. There are 14 amino acids in the CDR3, from cysteine to phenylalanine inclusive. Only CDR3 DNA remains: 42 bases, in frame from the first base. V lost 9 bases and J lost 4 bases, and the count of bases not matched to a germline gene is 11. The library was generated by the immunoSEQ multiplex PCR assay. The multiplex PCR relied on a mix of 60 forward primers for TCR Vbeta segments and 13 reverse primers for TCR Jbeta segments. The CDR3 region of rearranged TCR beta genes was amplified from genomic DNA with a multiplex PCR assay. The Illumina HiSeq System was used to sequence the amplified TCR beta libraries as 87-base-pair reads. The source study handled its data this way. Across the 670 or so repertoires, a later analysis counted tens of millions of unique TCR beta chains, roughly 11 million of which were shared by at least two donors. Raw reads were error-corrected and collapsed into unique sequences with a nearest-neighbor algorithm that merged closely related sequences to remove PCR and sequencing errors. V, D and J gene segments were assigned by aligning CDR3 sequences to IMGT reference sequences. For a sequence to be retained, at least a six-nucleotide match to both a V gene segment and a J gene segment was required. Rearrangements were classified as productive when the CDR3 lacked stop codons and remained in frame with V and J, and all other rearrangements were classified as non-productive. CDR3 was defined according to IMGT convention as the region running from the second conserved V-encoded cysteine to the conserved J-encoded phenylalanine. In an earlier analysis of around 600 of the donors, sequences lacking an unambiguous match to a single V gene segment were excluded. In an earlier analysis of 587 of the donors, a V segment was called functional when productive rearrangements were above 56.7%, and segregating when the standard deviation between donors exceeded 5%. A statistical classification framework was built to diagnose cytomegalovirus status from the catalog of TCR beta chain sequences. In a later analysis, TCR nucleotide sequences were compared against IMGT/GENE-DB human TR gene sequences so that V and J genes could be assigned. The TCRdist pipeline was used in a later analysis to assign CDR3 sequences and most-parsimonious VDJ recombination scenarios. In a later analysis, each TCR beta chain was defined by its CDR3 amino acid sequence together with its V-gene family, and reads lacking a unique V-gene family were excluded. To address suspected cross-contamination and a sequencing artifact, a later analysis removed a few hundred highly shared, low-generation-probability nucleotide sequences. In a later analysis, a clonal expansion index for each public chain was calculated from normalized within-repertoire ranks of inferred template counts. A later analysis computed generation probabilities with a VDJ recombination model fitted to out-of-frame rearrangements, and checked the results against IGoR. In a later analysis, TCR-TCR, TCR-HLA and TCR-CMV co-occurrence was scored with hypergeometric tests, and a repertoire-size bias correction was applied to TCR pairs. A later analysis estimated false discovery rates by permuting HLA or CMV assignments 20 times. In a later analysis, co-occurring TCRs were grouped with DBSCAN, and TCRdist sequence similarity was added when clustering was performed within HLA-allele-positive subsets. Repertoires with fewer than 30,000 or more than 120,000 public chains, plus five repertoires with anomalous nucleotide sharing, were excluded from co-occurrence clustering. The table comes from immuneACCESS by way of TCRdb, which keeps in-frame sequences with V and J called. Part of the clones is missing from these tables; in studies checked, under half for an unresolved V gene and the rest for unknown reasons. Clone size and V and J calls were adopted from that table, with D and trimming inferred from the DNA. The sample data list around 130,000 clones, and just over 65% of these were observed just once. Of the sample, about 1.6% is held by the ten largest clones.

The sequence was obtained from a man between 18 and 29 years old in good health and CMV-seronegative. Sequenced material: PBMCs. The chain uses TRBV10-2 and TRBJ1-2; 7 junctional bases match TRBD1. The CDR3 region: CASWNRGWSYGYTF. The nucleotide sequence is given as TGCGCCAGTTGGAACAGGGGATGGAGCTATGGCTACACCTTC.